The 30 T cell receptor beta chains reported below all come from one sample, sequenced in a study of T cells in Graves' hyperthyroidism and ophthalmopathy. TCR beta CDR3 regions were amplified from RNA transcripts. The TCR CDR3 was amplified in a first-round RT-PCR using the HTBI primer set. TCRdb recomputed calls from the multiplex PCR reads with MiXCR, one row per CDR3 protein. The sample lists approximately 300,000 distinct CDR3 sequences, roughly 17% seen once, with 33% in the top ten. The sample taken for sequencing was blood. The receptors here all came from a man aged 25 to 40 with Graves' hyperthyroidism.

The CDR3 is CASSLGTGGAETQYF. CDR3 nucleotides: TGCGCCAGCAGCCTCGGGACAGGGGGCGCGGAGACCCAGTACTTC. V usage is TRBV5-1 and J usage is TRBJ2-5; TRBD1 aligns across 12 bases. The CDR3 is made up of 15 amino acids. Germline V gene data show CDR1 as SGHRS and CDR2 as YFSETQ. V lost 4 bases and J lost 5; bases outside the gene matches: 6.

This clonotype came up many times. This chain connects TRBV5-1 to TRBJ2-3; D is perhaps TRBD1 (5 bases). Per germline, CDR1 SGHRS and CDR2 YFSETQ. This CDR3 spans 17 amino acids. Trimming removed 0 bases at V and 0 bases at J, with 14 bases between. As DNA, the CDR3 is TGCGCCAGCAGCTTGGCCCTAACAGGCCTTAGCACAGATACGCAGTATTTT. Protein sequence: CASSLALTGLSTDTQYF.

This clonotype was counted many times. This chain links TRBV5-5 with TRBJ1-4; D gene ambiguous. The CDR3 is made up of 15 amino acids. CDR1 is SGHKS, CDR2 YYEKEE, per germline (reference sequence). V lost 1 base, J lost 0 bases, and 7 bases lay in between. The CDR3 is CASSLRAATNEKLFF. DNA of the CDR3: TGTGCCAGCAGCTTGCGGGCTGCAACTAATGAAAAACTGTTTTTT.

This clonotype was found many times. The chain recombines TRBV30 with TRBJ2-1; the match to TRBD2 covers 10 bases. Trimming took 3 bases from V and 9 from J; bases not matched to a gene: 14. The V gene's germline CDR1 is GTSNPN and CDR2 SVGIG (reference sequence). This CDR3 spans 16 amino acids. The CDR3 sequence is CAWSHLGLAGEGEQFF. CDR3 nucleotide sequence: TGTGCCTGGAGCCACCTGGGGCTAGCGGGAGAGGGTGAGCAGTTCTTC.

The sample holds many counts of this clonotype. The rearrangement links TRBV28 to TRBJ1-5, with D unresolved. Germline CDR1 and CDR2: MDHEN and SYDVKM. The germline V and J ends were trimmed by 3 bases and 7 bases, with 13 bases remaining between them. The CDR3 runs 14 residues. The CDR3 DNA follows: TGTGCCAGCAGTTTTCCGGGCCTCGAGCAGCCCCAGCATTTT. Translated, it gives CASSFPGLEQPQHF.

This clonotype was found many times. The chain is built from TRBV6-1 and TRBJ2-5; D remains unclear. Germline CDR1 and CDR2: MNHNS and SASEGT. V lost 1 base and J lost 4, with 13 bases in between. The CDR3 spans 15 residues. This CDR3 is CASSEGTHRSETQYF. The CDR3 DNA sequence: TGTGCCAGCAGTGAAGGAACGCACAGATCAGAGACCCAGTACTTC.

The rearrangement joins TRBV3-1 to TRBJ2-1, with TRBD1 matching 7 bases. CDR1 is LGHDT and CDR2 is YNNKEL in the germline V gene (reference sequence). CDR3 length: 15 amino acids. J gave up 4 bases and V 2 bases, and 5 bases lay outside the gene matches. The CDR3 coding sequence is TGTGCCAGCAGCCAACCGGGACAGATTTACAATGAGCAGTTCTTC. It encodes CASSQPGQIYNEQFF.

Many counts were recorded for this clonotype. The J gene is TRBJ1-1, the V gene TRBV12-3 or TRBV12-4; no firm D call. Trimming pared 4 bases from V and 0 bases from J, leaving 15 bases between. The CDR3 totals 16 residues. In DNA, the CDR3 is TGTGCCAGCAGTTCCGGACCGAACGCCATGAACACTGAAGCTTTCTTT. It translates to CASSSGPNAMNTEAFF.

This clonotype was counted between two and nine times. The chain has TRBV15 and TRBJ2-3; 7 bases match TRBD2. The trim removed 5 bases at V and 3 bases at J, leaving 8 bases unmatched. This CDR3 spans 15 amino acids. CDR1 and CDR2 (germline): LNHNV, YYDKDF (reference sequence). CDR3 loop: CATSPGRAQTDTQYF. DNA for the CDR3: TGTGCCACCAGCCCTGGGAGGGCCCAGACAGATACGCAGTATTTT.

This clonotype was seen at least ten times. This chain's CDR3 is CASRGQGSSYNEQFF. DNA for the CDR3: TGTGCCAGCAGGGGACAGGGGAGCTCCTACAATGAGCAGTTCTTC. The chain couples TRBV12-3 or TRBV12-4 to TRBJ2-1; 10 nucleotides match TRBD1. This CDR3 has 15 residues. The V gene end was trimmed by 6 bases and the J gene end by 0 bases; junction bases not matched to a gene: 2.

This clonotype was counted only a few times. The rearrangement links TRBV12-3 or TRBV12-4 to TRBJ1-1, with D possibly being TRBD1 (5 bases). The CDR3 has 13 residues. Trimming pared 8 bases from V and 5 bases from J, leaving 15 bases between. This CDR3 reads CASGGRVGTEAFF. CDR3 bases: TGTGCCAGCGGGGGGAGGGTGGGGACTGAAGCTTTCTTT.

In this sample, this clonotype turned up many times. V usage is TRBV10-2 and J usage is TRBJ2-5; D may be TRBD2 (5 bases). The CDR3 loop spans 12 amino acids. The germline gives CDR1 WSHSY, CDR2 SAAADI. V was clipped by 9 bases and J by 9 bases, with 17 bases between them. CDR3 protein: CASVSGAGAQYF. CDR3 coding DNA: TGCGCCAGTGTAAGCGGTGCTGGGGCCCAGTACTTC.

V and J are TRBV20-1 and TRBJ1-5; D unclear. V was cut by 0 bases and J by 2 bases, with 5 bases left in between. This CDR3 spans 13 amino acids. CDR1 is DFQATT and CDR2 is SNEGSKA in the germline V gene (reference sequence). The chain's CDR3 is CSAREQGNQPQHF. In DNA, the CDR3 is TGCAGTGCTAGAGAGCAAGGCAATCAGCCCCAGCATTTT.

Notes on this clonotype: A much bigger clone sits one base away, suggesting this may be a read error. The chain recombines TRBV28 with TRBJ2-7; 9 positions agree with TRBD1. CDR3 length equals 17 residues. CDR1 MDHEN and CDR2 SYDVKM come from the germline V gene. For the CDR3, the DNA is TGTGCCGGCAGTTTTATTCCCGGGACAGGGTCTTCCTACGAGCAGTACTTC. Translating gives CAGSFIPGTGSSYEQYF.

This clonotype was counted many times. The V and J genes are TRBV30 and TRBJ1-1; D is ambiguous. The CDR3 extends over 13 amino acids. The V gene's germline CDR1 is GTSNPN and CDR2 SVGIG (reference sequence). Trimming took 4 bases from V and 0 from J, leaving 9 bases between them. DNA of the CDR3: TGTGCCTGGAATGGGGAACTGAACACTGAAGCTTTCTTT. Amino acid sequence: CAWNGELNTEAFF.

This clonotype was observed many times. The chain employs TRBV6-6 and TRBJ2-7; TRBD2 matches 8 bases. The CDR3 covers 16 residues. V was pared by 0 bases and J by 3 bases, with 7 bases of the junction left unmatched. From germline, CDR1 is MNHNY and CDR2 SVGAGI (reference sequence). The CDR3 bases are TGTGCCAGCAGTTACTCGCCTAGCGGGTCCTTCTACGAGCAGTACTTC. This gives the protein CASSYSPSGSFYEQYF.

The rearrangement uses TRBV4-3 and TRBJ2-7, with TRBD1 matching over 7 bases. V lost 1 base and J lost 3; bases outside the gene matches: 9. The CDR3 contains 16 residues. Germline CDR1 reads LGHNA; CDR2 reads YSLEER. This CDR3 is CASSQASRTGNYEQYF. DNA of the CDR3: TGCGCCAGCAGCCAAGCTTCTCGGACAGGAAACTACGAGCAGTACTTC.

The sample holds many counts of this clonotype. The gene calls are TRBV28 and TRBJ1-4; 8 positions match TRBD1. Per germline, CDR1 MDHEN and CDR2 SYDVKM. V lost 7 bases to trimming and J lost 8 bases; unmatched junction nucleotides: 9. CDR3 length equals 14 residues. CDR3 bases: TGTGCCAGCACCCCCGGGACAGGATACGAAAAACTGTTTTTT. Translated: CASTPGTGYEKLFF.

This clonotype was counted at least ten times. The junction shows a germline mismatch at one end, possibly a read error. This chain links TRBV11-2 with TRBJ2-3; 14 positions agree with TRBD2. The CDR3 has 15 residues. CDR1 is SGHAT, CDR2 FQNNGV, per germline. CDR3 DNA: TGCGCCAGCAGCCTCGGACTAGCGGGGGGAGATACGCAGTATTTT. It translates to CASSLGLAGGDTQYF.

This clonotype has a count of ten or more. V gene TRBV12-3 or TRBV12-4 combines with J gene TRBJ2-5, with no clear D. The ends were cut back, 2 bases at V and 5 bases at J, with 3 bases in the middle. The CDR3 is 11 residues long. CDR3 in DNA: TGTGCCAGCAGTTTATCGGAGACCCAGTACTTC. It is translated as CASSLSETQYF.

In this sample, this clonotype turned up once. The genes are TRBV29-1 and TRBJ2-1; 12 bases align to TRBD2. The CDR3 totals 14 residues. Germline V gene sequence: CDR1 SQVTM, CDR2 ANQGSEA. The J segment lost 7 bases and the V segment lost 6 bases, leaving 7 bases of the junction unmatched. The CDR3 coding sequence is TGCAGCGTCTCTAGCGGGAGGGCGGATAATGAGCAGTTCTTC. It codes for CSVSSGRADNEQFF.

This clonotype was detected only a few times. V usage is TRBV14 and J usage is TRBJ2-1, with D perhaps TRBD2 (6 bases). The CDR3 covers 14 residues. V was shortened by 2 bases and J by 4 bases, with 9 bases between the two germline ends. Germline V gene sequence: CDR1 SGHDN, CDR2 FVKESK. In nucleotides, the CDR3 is TGTGCCAGCAGCCAACTAGCGACTTACAATGAGCAGTTCTTC. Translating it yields CASSQLATYNEQFF.

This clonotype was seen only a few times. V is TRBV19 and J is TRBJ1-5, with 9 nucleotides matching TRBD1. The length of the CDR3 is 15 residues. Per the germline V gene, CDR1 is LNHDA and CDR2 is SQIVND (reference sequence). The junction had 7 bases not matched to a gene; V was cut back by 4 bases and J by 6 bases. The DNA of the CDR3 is TGTGCCAGTAGTACCGGACAGGGGTGGATTCAGCCCCAGCATTTT. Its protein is CASSTGQGWIQPQHF.

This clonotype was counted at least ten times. CDR3 loop: CAWRGTPDQPQHF. The CDR3 nucleotides read TGTGCCTGGAGAGGGACACCTGATCAGCCCCAGCATTTT. The chain links TRBV30 to TRBJ1-5; perhaps TRBD1 as D (6 bases). Looked up from germline, CDR1 is GTSNPN and CDR2 is SVGIG (reference sequence). Trimming shortened V by 3 bases and J by 5 bases, and 11 bases separated the two germline ends. The CDR3 runs 13 residues.

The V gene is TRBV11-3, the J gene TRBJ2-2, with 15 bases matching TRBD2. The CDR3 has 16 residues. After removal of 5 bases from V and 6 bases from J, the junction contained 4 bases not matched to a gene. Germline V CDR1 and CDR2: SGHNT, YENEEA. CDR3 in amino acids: CASSLGLAGGAGELFF. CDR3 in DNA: TGTGCCAGCAGCCTGGGACTAGCGGGGGGAGCCGGGGAGCTGTTTTTT.

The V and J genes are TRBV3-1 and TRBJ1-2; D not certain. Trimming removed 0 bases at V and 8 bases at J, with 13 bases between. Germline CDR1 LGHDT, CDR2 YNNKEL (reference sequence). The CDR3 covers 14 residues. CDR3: CASSQDPPSRGYTF. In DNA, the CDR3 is TGTGCCAGCAGCCAAGACCCACCTAGTCGCGGCTACACCTTC. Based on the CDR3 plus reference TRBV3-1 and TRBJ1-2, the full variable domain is DTAVSQTPKYLVTQMGNDKSIKCEQNLGHDTMYWYKQDSKKFLKIMFSYNNKELIINETVPNRFSPKSPDKAHLNLHINSLELGDSAVYFCASSQDPPSRGYTFGSGTRLTVV.

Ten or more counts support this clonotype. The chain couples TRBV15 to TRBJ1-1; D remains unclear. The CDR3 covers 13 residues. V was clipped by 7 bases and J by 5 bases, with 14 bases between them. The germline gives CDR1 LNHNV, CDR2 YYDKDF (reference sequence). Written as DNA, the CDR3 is TGTGCCACCACTAGTGGAGAAGGTACTGAAGCTTTCTTT. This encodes CATTSGEGTEAFF.

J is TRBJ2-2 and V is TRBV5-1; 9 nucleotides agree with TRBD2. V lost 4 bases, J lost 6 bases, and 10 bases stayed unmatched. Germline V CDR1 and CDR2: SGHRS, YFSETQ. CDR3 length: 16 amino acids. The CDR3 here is CASSMTSGGASGELFF. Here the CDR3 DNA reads TGCGCCAGCAGCATGACTAGCGGAGGGGCGTCCGGGGAGCTGTTTTTT.

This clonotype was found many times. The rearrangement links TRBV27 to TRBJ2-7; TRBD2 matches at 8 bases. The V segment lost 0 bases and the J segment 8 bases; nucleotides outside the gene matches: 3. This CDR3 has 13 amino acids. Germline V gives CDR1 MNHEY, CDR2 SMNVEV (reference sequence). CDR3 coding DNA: TGTGCCAGCAGTTTATCCCCGGGGGGGCAGCAGTACTTC. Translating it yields CASSLSPGGQQYF.

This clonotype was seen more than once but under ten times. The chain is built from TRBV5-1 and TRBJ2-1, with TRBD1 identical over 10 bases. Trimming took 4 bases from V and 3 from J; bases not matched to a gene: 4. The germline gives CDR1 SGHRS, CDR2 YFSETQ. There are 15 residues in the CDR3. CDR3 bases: TGCGCCAGCAGCACGGGACAGGGGAACTACAATGAGCAGTTCTTC. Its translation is CASSTGQGNYNEQFF.